This is a list of T cell receptor beta chains from one sample in a study of shared clonotypes between healthy human individuals. TCRdb's table, derived via immunoSEQ multiplex PCR, lists solely in-frame clones and lacks some. The repertoire has more than 2,000,000 clones, just over 90% of them found once; the top ten carry about 0.37%. Sequences were obtained from naive CD4+ T cells from PBMCs. Receptors originate from a man younger than 35 in good health. Some clones in this sample may be carry-over from other donors' samples. The CDR3 runs from the conserved cysteine through the conserved F or W. D genes are given only for firm matches. Only part of the rows carry a size: once, few, many, or a class if the clone is expanded.

>TRBV28|TRBJ2-7|NA|TRBD2
CASRGLAAHTYEQYF
TGTGCCAGCCGTGGGCTAGCGGCGCATACCTACGAGCAGTACTTC
>TRBV27|TRBJ1-1|NA|NA
CASSPLGAPDTEAFF
TGTGCCAGCAGTCCCCTGGGGGCCCCTGACACTGAAGCTTTCTTT
>TRBV14|TRBJ2-2|NA|NA
CASSPTVVGGELFF
TGTGCCAGCAGCCCTACGGTTGTCGGCGGGGAGCTGTTTTTT
>TRBV6-4|TRBJ2-2|NA|NA
CATMVVPGDTGELFF
TGTGCCACCATGGTGGTGCCGGGGGACACCGGGGAGCTGTTTTTT
>TRBV29-1|TRBJ2-3|NA|TRBD1
CSVTGADTQYF
TGCAGCGTTACAGGGGCAGATACGCAGTATTTT
>TRBV19|TRBJ1-2|once|NA
CASSSVYGYTF
TGTGCCAGTAGTTCCGTTTACGGCTACACCTTC
>TRBV9|TRBJ1-1|NA|NA
CASSVVGRADTEAFF
TGTGCCAGCAGCGTAGTGGGCAGGGCAGACACTGAAGCTTTCTTT
>TRBV11-2|TRBJ2-7|NA|NA
CASSSIGPTGQYF
TGTGCCAGCAGCTCCATCGGACCGACCGGGCAGTACTTC
>TRBV7-3|TRBJ2-2|few|NA
CASSLAGELFF
TGTGCCAGCAGCTTGGCCGGGGAGCTGTTTTTT
>TRBV6-5|TRBJ2-7|NA|NA
CASSLGGYEQYF
TGTGCCAGCAGCTTAGGGGGCTACGAGCAGTACTTC
>TRBV28|TRBJ2-7|NA|TRBD2
CASSSPSGTYEQYF
TGTGCCAGCAGTTCGCCTAGCGGAACCTACGAGCAGTACTTC
>TRBV6-1|TRBJ2-1|NA|TRBD1
CASSEGGQGYNEQFF
TGTGCCAGCAGTGAAGGGGGACAGGGGTATAATGAGCAGTTCTTC
>TRBV19|TRBJ2-2|once|NA
CASRTTGLDTGELFF
TGTGCCAGCAGAACTACAGGGTTGGACACCGGGGAGCTGTTTTTT
>TRBV7-9|TRBJ1-5|NA|NA
CASSLQGIGGQPQHF
TGTGCCAGCAGCTTACAGGGTATAGGTGGTCAGCCCCAGCATTTT
>TRBV7-9|TRBJ1-4|NA|TRBD1
CASSLGTGGDEKLFF
TGTGCCAGCAGCTTAGGGACAGGGGGCGACGAAAAACTGTTTTTT
>TRBV7-9|TRBJ2-3|NA|NA
CASSYSKSTDTQYF
TGTGCCAGCAGCTACTCGAAGAGCACAGATACGCAGTATTTT
>TRBV7-9|TRBJ1-3|NA|NA
CASSSTGTLIGNTIYF
TGTGCCAGCAGCTCAACGGGGACGTTGATTGGAAACACCATATATTTT
>TRBV6-1|TRBJ2-7|once|NA
CASSDGRVGIRSEQYF
TGTGCCAGCAGTGATGGTAGGGTCGGAATTCGGAGCGAGCAGTACTTC
>TRBV7-3|TRBJ2-1|NA|TRBD1
CASSPQGADEQFF
TGTGCCAGCAGCCCTCAGGGGGCGGATGAGCAGTTCTTC
>TRBV30|TRBJ2-3|NA|NA
CAWSLGDTQYF
TGTGCCTGGAGCCTAGGCGATACGCAGTATTTT
>TRBV6-5|TRBJ2-5|NA|TRBD2
CASSYSTLAGPMTQYF
TGTGCCAGCAGTTACTCGACCCTAGCGGGACCCATGACCCAGTACTTC
>TRBV2|TRBJ2-3|once|NA
CASSGQGSDTQYF
TGTGCCAGCAGTGGGCAGGGGTCAGATACGCAGTATTTT
>TRBV5-6|TRBJ2-5|NA|TRBD2
CASRLGLAGGPVRSETQYF
TGTGCCAGCAGATTGGGACTAGCGGGAGGGCCGGTCCGATCAGAGACCCAGTACTTC
>TRBV18|TRBJ2-1|NA|NA
CASSPSLGNEQFF
TGTGCCAGCTCACCAAGTCTCGGGAATGAGCAGTTCTTC
>TRBV18|TRBJ2-2|NA|TRBD1
CASSLTWDSRSGELFF
TGTGCCAGCTCATTAACTTGGGACAGTCGGTCCGGGGAGCTGTTTTTT
>TRBV27|TRBJ2-5|NA|NA
CASSFIARETQYF
TGTGCCAGCAGCTTCATAGCGAGGGAGACCCAGTACTTC
>TRBV28|TRBJ2-7|NA|NA
CASSRGGGASSYEQYF
TGTGCCAGCAGTCGGGGTGGGGGGGCGAGCTCCTACGAGCAGTACTTC
>TRBV28|TRBJ2-1|NA|NA
CASSAGTYEQFF
TGTGCCAGCTCAGCAGGGACATATGAGCAGTTCTTC
>TRBV7-6|TRBJ2-3|once|TRBD2
CASSPGLAGARTDTQYF
TGTGCCAGCAGCCCGGGACTAGCGGGCGCCCGCACAGATACGCAGTATTTT
>TRBV29-1|TRBJ2-3|NA|TRBD2
CSSGRWDTQYF
TGCAGTAGCGGGAGATGGGATACGCAGTATTTT
>TRBV30|TRBJ1-5|few|NA
CAWSRSLDQPQHF
TGTGCCTGGAGTAGGTCGTTGGATCAGCCCCAGCATTTT
>TRBV19|TRBJ1-5|few|TRBD1
CASSIDRDRGPQHF
TGTGCCAGTAGTATCGACCGGGACAGGGGTCCCCAGCATTTT
>TRBV5-1|TRBJ2-7|NA|TRBD2
CASTTGGPYEQYF
TGCGCCAGCACGACGGGAGGGCCTTACGAGCAGTACTTC
>TRBV2|TRBJ1-5|few|NA
CASKQGSNQPQHF
TGTGCCAGCAAACAGGGAAGCAATCAGCCCCAGCATTTT
>TRBV29-1|TRBJ1-1|once|TRBD1
CSADRGAEAFF
TGCAGCGCGGACAGGGGCGCTGAAGCTTTCTTT
>TRBV9|TRBJ2-7|NA|TRBD2
CASSAGLAVDYEQYF
TGTGCCAGCAGCGCCGGACTAGCGGTTGATTACGAGCAGTACTTC
>TRBV4-1|TRBJ1-5|NA|NA
CASSQVVGVVNQPQHF
TGCGCCAGCAGCCAAGTGGTGGGGGTGGTCAATCAGCCCCAGCATTTT
>TRBV5-1|TRBJ2-2|NA|NA
CASSPIQGSGELFF
TGCGCCAGCAGCCCGATTCAAGGTTCCGGGGAGCTGTTTTTT
>TRBV21-1|TRBJ2-7|NA|NA
CASSKIGPRSPYEQYF
TGTGCCAGCAGCAAAATCGGGCCAAGGAGCCCCTACGAGCAGTACTTC
>TRBV28|TRBJ2-7|once|TRBD1
CASKRTGDLTEQYF
TGTGCCAGCAAACGGACAGGGGATTTGACTGAGCAGTACTTC
>TRBV5-1|TRBJ1-1|once|NA
CASRPTPGNTEAFF
TGCGCCAGCAGACCAACCCCAGGGAACACTGAAGCTTTCTTT
>TRBV4-1|TRBJ2-7|few|TRBD1
CASSPSWDRGEQYF
TGCGCCAGCAGCCCATCCTGGGACAGGGGCGAGCAGTACTTC
>TRBV30|TRBJ1-2|NA|NA
CAWGPGPENGYTF
TGTGCCTGGGGCCCGGGACCCGAAAATGGCTACACCTTC
>TRBV7-8|TRBJ2-7|NA|TRBD1
CASSLRTGFGEQYF
TGTGCCAGCAGCTTACGGACAGGGTTTGGCGAGCAGTACTTC
>TRBV5-1|TRBJ2-2|NA|NA
CASSDTGELFF
TGCGCCAGCAGCGACACCGGGGAGCTGTTTTTT
>TRBV7-9|TRBJ2-1|NA|NA
CASSLVRTQSWERQFF
TGTGCCAGCAGCTTAGTCAGGACACAGTCTTGGGAGAGGCAGTTCTTC
>TRBV6-6|TRBJ1-1|NA|NA
CASRETNYPNTEAFF
TGTGCCAGCAGGGAAACTAACTACCCAAACACTGAAGCTTTCTTT
>TRBV6-1|TRBJ1-2|NA|TRBD1
CASSGADRGNTF
TGTGCCAGCAGTGGGGCCGACAGGGGGAACACCTTC
>TRBV4-3|TRBJ1-2|NA|NA
CASSQGRIGEGYTF
TGCGCCAGCAGCCAAGGACGAATCGGGGAAGGCTACACCTTC
>TRBV29-1|TRBJ2-6|once|NA
CSVLSGVGGANVLTF
TGCAGCGTTTTGTCAGGGGTCGGTGGGGCCAACGTCCTGACTTTC
>TRBV25-1|TRBJ1-3|NA|TRBD1
CASSELTGQISGNTIYF
TGTGCCAGCAGTGAATTAACGGGACAGATATCTGGAAACACCATATATTTT
>TRBV27|TRBJ2-1|NA|TRBD1
CASSPRDRGSYNEQFF
TGTGCCAGCAGTCCCCGGGACAGGGGCTCCTACAATGAGCAGTTCTTC
>TRBV7-2|TRBJ1-1|NA|NA
CASSLDRVPSVSTEAFF
TGTGCCAGCAGCTTAGACAGGGTTCCATCAGTAAGCACTGAAGCTTTCTTT